This passage covers 23 T cell receptor beta chains from one sample sequenced in a study of T cell responses to AZD1222 COVID-19 vaccine. Data came from immunoSEQ multiplex PCR; TCRdb stores just in-frame clones and leaves some out. This sample yields about 54,000 clones, of which roughly 90% are seen a single time; under 2% belongs to the top ten. Specimen: peripheral blood, collected on day 0 of AZD1222 vaccination. Receptor source: an adult in good health.

The chain carries TRBV2 and TRBJ2-3; 12 bases map to TRBD2. Germline CDR1 is SNHLY and CDR2 is FYNNEI. V was clipped by 5 bases and J by 6 bases; unmatched bases: 9. CDR3 length equals 16 residues. DNA of the CDR3: TGTGCCAGCAGTTCGACTAGCGGGAGAGGGGATGATACGCAGTATTTT. Its translation: CASSSTSGRGDDTQYF.

This rearrangement joins TRBV18 to TRBJ1-2, with D possibly TRBD1 on 5 matching bases. V was shortened by 5 bases and J by 8 bases, with 9 bases between the two germline ends. This CDR3 comprises 11 residues. Germline lookup yields CDR1 KGHSH and CDR2 LQKENI. CDR3 in amino acids: CASSSEGGYTF. In DNA form, the CDR3 reads TGTGCCAGCTCATCCGAGGGGGGCTACACCTTC.

This chain joins TRBV7-8 and TRBJ2-3, with D maybe TRBD2 (5 bases). The CDR3 length is 12 residues. Between the trimmed V and J ends, which lost 5 bases and 9 bases, there was a span of 12 bases. Germline-derived CDR1 and CDR2 are SGHVS and FQNEAQ. The CDR3 is CASSTDTGTQYF. CDR3 in DNA: TGTGCCAGCAGCACCGACACGGGGACGCAGTATTTT.

The rearrangement links TRBV30 to TRBJ1-5, with unresolved D. The CDR3 is 12 amino acids. Trimming left V 5 bases short and J 3 bases short, with 8 bases between. Germline CDR1 reads GTSNPN; CDR2 reads SVGIG (reference sequence). The chain's CDR3 is CAWGRYNQPQHF. In DNA form, the CDR3 reads TGTGCCTGGGGACGCTACAATCAGCCCCAGCATTTT. The full variable domain, its missing parts supplied by reference TRBV30 and TRBJ1-5, is SQTIHQWPATLVQPVGSPLSLECTVEGTSNPNLYWYRQAAGRGLQLLFYSVGIGQISSEVPQNLSASRPQDRQFILSSKKLLLSDSGFYLCAWGRYNQPQHFGDGTRLSIL.

The J gene is TRBJ1-1, the V gene TRBV3-1 (or the pseudogene TRBV3-2), with D maybe TRBD1 (6 bases). CDR3 length: 13 amino acids. The V gene lost 2 bases and the J gene lost 4 bases, with 8 bases spanning the gap. The germline CDR1 and CDR2 sequences are LGHDT and YNNKEL (reference sequence). The CDR3 loop reads CASSQPGVTEAFF. CDR3 bases: TGTGCCAGCAGCCAACCAGGGGTCACTGAAGCTTTCTTT.

The rearrangement joins TRBV24-1 to TRBJ2-7; 8 nucleotides line up with TRBD2. This CDR3 has 16 residues. The junction had 12 bases not matched to a gene; V was cut back by 4 bases and J by 5 bases. CDR1 is KGHDR, CDR2 SFDVKD, per germline. The CDR3 loop reads CATSDNHDTGRDEQYF. DNA of the CDR3: TGTGCCACCAGTGACAACCACGACACCGGGAGGGACGAGCAGTACTTC.

This clone was counted between two and nine times. The rearrangement links TRBV19 to TRBJ2-1, with 14 positions matching TRBD2. Germline-derived CDR1 and CDR2 are LNHDA and SQIVND (reference sequence). V gave up 6 bases and J gave up 5 bases; unmatched junction bases: 18. The CDR3 totals 20 residues. The CDR3 region has the DNA TGTGCCAGTAGCGAAACCGCCGGGACTAGCGGGAGTGGTGCGAACAATGAGCAGTTCTTC. Its translation is CASSETAGTSGSGANNEQFF.

The J gene is TRBJ2-5, the V gene TRBV5-1; TRBD1 might be the D (5 bases). Germline V gene lookup returns CDR1 SGHRS and CDR2 YFSETQ. V shed 6 bases and J shed 2 bases, with 14 bases lying between them. The CDR3 totals 14 residues. The CDR3 nucleotides are TGCGCCAGCAAAAGGGCAGGGTCTCAAGAGACCCAGTACTTC. This gives the protein CASKRAGSQETQYF.

The chain has TRBV5-1 and TRBJ2-1; possibly TRBD1 for D (5 bases). This CDR3 has 14 residues. Germline CDR1 SGHRS, CDR2 YFSETQ. Between the trimmed V and J ends, which lost 4 bases and 9 bases, there was a span of 17 bases. CDR3 sequence: CASSSPQGTSEQFF. The CDR3 coding sequence is TGCGCCAGCAGCAGTCCCCAGGGTACGAGTGAGCAGTTCTTC.

V gene TRBV3-1 (or the pseudogene TRBV3-2) combines with J gene TRBJ1-1; 9 bases match TRBD1. V dropped 5 bases and J dropped 5; count of bases not matched to a gene: 6. This CDR3 contains 14 residues. Germline V gives CDR1 LGHDT, CDR2 YNNKEL (reference sequence). The CDR3 DNA reads TGTGCCAGCAGCTCGACAGGGGGTGGTACTGAAGCTTTCTTT. Its protein product is CASSSTGGGTEAFF.

This clone was observed a handful of times. The chain has TRBV5-1 and TRBJ2-1; 8 nucleotides align to TRBD1. Per germline, CDR1 SGHRS and CDR2 YFSETQ. V shed 5 bases and J 9 bases; nucleotides not matched to a gene: 13. The CDR3 runs to 15 residues. CDR3 sequence reads: CASRDRPDRDSEQFF. In nucleotides, the CDR3 is TGCGCCAGCAGGGACAGACCGGACAGGGACAGTGAGCAGTTCTTC.

This chain links TRBV30 with TRBJ2-5; the match to TRBD1 covers 8 bases. Germline CDR1 and CDR2: GTSNPN and SVGIG (reference sequence). V lost 1 base to trimming and J lost 5 bases; unmatched junction nucleotides: 3. The CDR3 has 13 amino acids. CDR3 sequence reads: CAWSAGGRETQYF. The CDR3 DNA follows: TGTGCCTGGAGTGCAGGGGGCCGTGAGACCCAGTACTTC.

The V gene is TRBV10-1, the J gene TRBJ2-3, with D unresolved. The CDR3 is 14 residues long. Trimming stripped 9 bases from V and 2 bases from J, with 15 bases between. Germline assignment: CDR1 WNHNN and CDR2 SYGVQD (reference sequence). The CDR3, as DNA: TGCGCCAGAGGCGTTCTCCGGCCCACAGATACGCAGTATTTT. It encodes CARGVLRPTDTQYF.

The V gene is TRBV18, the J gene TRBJ1-2; 7 bases are a match to TRBD1. The J segment lost 6 bases and the V segment lost 2 bases, leaving 9 bases of the junction unmatched. The CDR3 has 15 amino acids. The germline CDR1 and CDR2 sequences are KGHSH and LQKENI. CDR3 DNA sequence: TGTGCCAGCTCACCATCATTTCCAGGGGGAGATGGCTACACCTTC. Encoded protein: CASSPSFPGGDGYTF.

In its sample, this clone ranks as medium-sized. This chain joins TRBV7-2 and TRBJ2-1; 12 positions match TRBD2. In germline, CDR1 is SGHTA, CDR2 FQGNSA. The length of the CDR3 is 17 residues. V shed 4 bases, J shed 2 bases, and the junction held 6 bases outside the gene matches. This chain's CDR3 is CASSSLAGGIPYNEQFF. CDR3 coding DNA: TGTGCCAGCAGCTCACTAGCGGGAGGTATCCCCTACAATGAGCAGTTCTTC.

The J gene is TRBJ1-1, the V gene TRBV13, with no clear D. V gave up 0 bases and J gave up 4 bases, with 12 bases separating them. CDR3 size: 15 residues. Germline V gene data show CDR1 as PRHDT and CDR2 as FYEKMQ (reference sequence). CDR3 protein: CASSLGRPLGTEAFF. The CDR3 nucleotides read TGTGCCAGCAGCTTAGGACGGCCCTTGGGCACTGAAGCTTTCTTT.

The rearrangement uses TRBV18 and TRBJ1-3; D uncertain. This CDR3 has 15 residues. In germline, CDR1 is KGHSH, CDR2 LQKENI. The V and J ends lost 3 bases and 2 bases respectively, with 11 bases between them. The CDR3 spells CASSPPSEAGNTIYF. For the CDR3, the DNA is TGTGCCAGCTCACCCCCAAGTGAGGCTGGAAACACCATATATTTT.

The V call is TRBV5-4, the J call TRBJ1-2; no clear D gene. Germline V lookup: CDR1 SGHNT, CDR2 YYREEE (reference sequence). V lost 0 bases, J lost 1 base, and 10 bases lay in between. This CDR3 is 15 amino acids long. For the CDR3, the DNA is TGTGCCAGCAGCTTGGCAGAGTCGGGTAACTATGGCTACACCTTC. Translation: CASSLAESGNYGYTF.

This clone appeared a few times. The rearrangement links TRBV28 to TRBJ2-7; the match to TRBD1 covers 10 bases. V trimming: 5 bases; J trimming: 3 bases; junction bases outside the gene matches: 4. The germline V gene has CDR1 MDHEN and CDR2 SYDVKM. The CDR3 sequence is 14 residues long. The CDR3 DNA follows: TGTGCCAGCAGTAACCGGGACAGGGGCTACGAGCAGTACTTC. Translated: CASSNRDRGYEQYF.

As to this clone: Relative to the germline gene, one junction end is altered; a read error may explain this. The genes are TRBV6-1 and TRBJ2-7; TRBD2 agrees at 8 bases. Germline V gives CDR1 MNHNS, CDR2 SASEGT. The CDR3 has 14 residues. The CDR3 sequence is CASREAGALYEQYF. The DNA for the CDR3 is TGTGCCAGCAGGGAAGCGGGAGCTCTCTACGAGCAGTACTTC.

The chain carries TRBV5-4 and TRBJ1-1; weak D call: TRBD1 (5 bases). Germline V gene lookup returns CDR1 SGHNT and CDR2 YYREEE (reference sequence). V gave up 0 bases and J gave up 3 bases, with 9 bases separating them. The CDR3 covers 14 residues. CDR3 DNA: TGTGCCAGCAGCTTGGCCCTCAGGGACACTGAAGCTTTCTTT. Its translation is CASSLALRDTEAFF.

This clone was seen more than once but under ten times. The J gene is TRBJ1-2, the V gene TRBV5-8, with D possibly being TRBD1 (5 bases). The germline V gene has CDR1 SGHTS and CDR2 YDEGEE. The CDR3 covers 14 residues. V was cut by 2 bases and J by 8 bases, with 16 bases left in between. CDR3 in DNA: TGTGCCAGCAGCTTTAAGGGGACTGTGGCCGGCTACACCTTC. Encoded protein: CASSFKGTVAGYTF.

This chain joins TRBV10-3 and TRBJ2-1, with 12 bases matching TRBD1. Per the germline V gene, CDR1 is ENHRY and CDR2 is SYGVKD. The CDR3 is made up of 16 amino acids. The junction had 3 bases not matched to a gene; V was cut back by 5 bases and J by 1 base. The CDR3: CAISRDRGLSYNEQFF. The CDR3 bases are TGTGCCATCAGTAGGGACAGGGGGCTTTCCTACAATGAGCAGTTCTTC.